Below are 12 T cell receptor beta chains sequenced from a single sample in a study of monozygotic twins with inflammatory bowel disease. One entry per CDR3 protein, without DNA, is what TCRdb gives after re-calling the 5' RACE reads. Found here are more than 350,000 distinct CDR3 sequences; the top ten clones hold about 2.6%. The sample was blood. Source of these receptors: a human donor with ulcerative colitis or Crohn's disease, or a healthy co-twin of an affected twin (not recorded which).

V usage is TRBV27 and J usage is TRBJ2-5. Germline CDR1 reads MNHEY; CDR2 reads SMNVEV (reference sequence). This CDR3 comprises 13 residues. The CDR3 protein is CASSKRDQETQYF.

The chain has TRBV6-1 and TRBJ1-5; TCRdb proposes TRBD1, but this gene call is untestable without DNA. Germline V gene data show CDR1 as MNHNS and CDR2 as SASEGT. The CDR3 runs to 15 residues. This chain's CDR3 is CASTGTENSNQPQHF.

This chain connects TRBV7-2 to TRBJ2-5; TCRdb lists TRBD2, though no DNA is available to test this call. The CDR3 totals 15 residues. Per the germline V gene, CDR1 is SGHTA and CDR2 is FQGNSA. The CDR3: CASSLSRLARETQYF.

The chain recombines TRBV5-1 with TRBJ2-2; absent DNA, TCRdb's TRBD1 call cannot be checked. CDR3 length: 15 amino acids. Looked up from germline, CDR1 is SGHRS and CDR2 is YFSETQ. CDR3 residues: CASGRSGGGTGELFF.

V gene TRBV7-2 combines with J gene TRBJ2-3. The CDR3 has 16 residues. Per the germline V gene, CDR1 is SGHTA and CDR2 is FQGNSA. The CDR3 sequence is CASSLPPSGGTDTQYF. The full variable domain, its missing parts supplied by reference TRBV7-2 and TRBJ2-3, is GAGVSQSPSNKVTEKGKDVELRCDPISGHTALYWYRQSLGQGLEFLIYFQGNSAPDKSGLPSDRFSAERTGGSVSTLTIQRTQQEDSAVYLCASSLPPSGGTDTQYFGPGTRLTVL.

The genes are TRBV7-3 and TRBJ2-1; TCRdb selects TRBD1, and the lack of DNA leaves this call unchecked. The CDR3 consists of 16 residues. The germline V gene has CDR1 SGHTA and CDR2 FQGTGA. CDR3 residues: CASSFAGTGMVDEQFF.

The genes are TRBV12-3 or TRBV12-4 and TRBJ1-4; TCRdb outputs TRBD1, but without DNA this stays unchecked. The CDR3 spans 15 residues. Here the CDR3 reads CASSLNPGRNEKLFF.

The rearrangement uses TRBV5-1 and TRBJ2-6. The CDR3 is 14 amino acids. Per the germline V gene, CDR1 is SGHRS and CDR2 is YFSETQ. CDR3 sequence reads: CASSESSGANVLTF.

The chain carries TRBV7-2 and TRBJ2-1; there is no DNA to check the TCRdb D call of TRBD1. The CDR3 has 15 amino acids. From germline, CDR1 is SGHTA and CDR2 FQGNSA. The CDR3 region is CASSPAWGTYNEQFF.

The V call is TRBV29-1, the J call TRBJ2-7. The CDR3 totals 11 residues. Germline lookup yields CDR1 SQVTM and CDR2 ANQGSEA. The CDR3 spells CSVVTAYEQYF.

This chain links TRBV10-3 with TRBJ2-1; the TCRdb call, TRBD2, lacks DNA for checking. Germline V gene data show CDR1 as ENHRY and CDR2 as SYGVKD. The CDR3 has 15 residues. CDR3 sequence: CATAGGSSVANEQFF.

This rearrangement joins TRBV20-1 to TRBJ2-3; TCRdb's D call of TRBD2 is untestable without DNA. The CDR3 is 15 residues long. Germline CDR1 is DFQATT and CDR2 is SNEGSKA (reference sequence). CDR3 region: CSAVTSGRGTDTQYF.